The clone carrying this T cell receptor beta chain was recorded at least ten times. The antigen remains unidentified. This record belongs to a study of T cell repertoires in cytomegalovirus infection. For the study at large: Based on public TCR beta signatures, there were indications of CMV infection and of a matching HLA type.

Findings and caveats of the study: It was HLA-C-restricted CMV-specific TCR beta clonotypes that dominated the response ex vivo. Cumulative frequency of public TCR beta families picked out carriers of CMV plus the relevant HLA.

Germline V gives CDR1 SNHLY, CDR2 FYNNEI. V was clipped by 7 bases and J by 0 bases; unmatched bases: 8. This CDR3 is built from 17 residues. One entry per CDR3 protein, called by TCRdb with MiXCR from the reads. The sample has 350,000 to 550,000 distinct CDR3 sequences; around 32% are singletons. The sequenced material came from PBMCs. The sequence came from a human donor in good health (CMV status not recorded). Some clones in this sample may be carry-over from other donors' samples. This sequence joins TRBV2 and TRBJ2-6; 8 bases align to TRBD1. The CDR3 sequence is CASNRGDRGSGANVLTF. CDR3 nucleotide sequence: TGTGCCAGCAACCGCGGAGACAGGGGCTCTGGGGCCAACGTCCTGACTTTC. The full variable domain, with the rest looked up from reference TRBV2 and TRBJ2-6, is EPEVTQTPSHQVTQMGQEVILRCVPISNHLYFYWYRQILGQKVEFLVSFYNNEISEKSEIFDDQFSVERPDGSNFTLKIRSTKLEDSAMYFCASNRGDRGSGANVLTFGAGSRLTVL.